The 7 T cell receptor beta chains below were found in one sample sequenced in a study of response to subunit inactivated influenza vaccine. Each CDR3 protein is one row after TCRdb ran MiXCR on the RT-PCR reads. This sample carries about half a million distinct CDR3 sequences, 25% of them seen once, and the ten largest clones take about 1.9%. Sequencing was performed on CD4+ T cells sorted from PBMCs, taken about 5 days after vaccination. These receptors were obtained from a man in his forties or fifties who received an inactivated influenza vaccine.

Points on this clonotype: Its ends do not fully match the called genes, so a read error is possible. The chain uses TRBV6-6 and TRBJ2-1, with 10 bases identical to TRBD2. This CDR3 is built from 13 residues. Germline lookup yields CDR1 MNHNY and CDR2 SVGAGI (reference sequence). CDR3 in DNA: TGTGCCAGCAAAGAAGGAAGCGGGAGGGCCTTTGTCTTC. It codes for CASKEGSGRAFVF.

The rearrangement joins TRBV20-1 to TRBJ1-1; D gene ambiguous. CDR1 is DFQATT, CDR2 SNEGSKA, per germline (reference sequence). CDR3 size: 13 residues. Trimming cost V 0 bases and J 2 bases, with 7 bases left between them. The CDR3: CSARDPTNTEAFF. CDR3 DNA sequence: TGCAGTGCTAGAGATCCCACTAACACTGAAGCTTTCTTT.

This clonotype has only a few counts. The rearrangement links TRBV10-3 to TRBJ2-1; D possibly matches TRBD1 or TRBD2 (5 bases each). Germline V gene sequence: CDR1 ENHRY, CDR2 SYGVKD. CDR3 length equals 15 residues. The V and J ends lost 3 bases and 6 bases respectively, with 15 bases between them. The CDR3 region has the DNA TGTGCCATCAGTGACGGGAAGGGGCTTGGCAATGAGCAGTTCTTC. It is translated as CAISDGKGLGNEQFF.

The chain carries TRBV7-9 and TRBJ2-1; TRBD2 matches at 7 bases. V gave up 0 bases and J gave up 10 bases; unmatched junction bases: 12. The CDR3 covers 16 residues. Germline loops: CDR1 SEHNR, CDR2 FQNEAQ (reference sequence). This CDR3 is CASSLAGGPSGTEQFF. For the CDR3, the DNA is TGTGCCAGCAGCTTAGCGGGAGGGCCCTCCGGAACAGAGCAGTTCTTC. Full variable domain (outside the CDR3, taken from reference TRBV7-9 and TRBJ2-1): DTGVSQNPRHKITKRGQNVTFRCDPISEHNRLYWYRQTLGQGPEFLTYFQNEAQLEKSRLLSDRFSAERPKGSFSTLEIQRTEQGDSAMYLCASSLAGGPSGTEQFFGPGTRLTVL.

The chain joins TRBV11-2 to TRBJ1-2, with D perhaps TRBD1 (5 bases). In germline, CDR1 is SGHAT, CDR2 FQNNGV. Trimming shortened V by 2 bases and J by 0 bases, and 10 bases separated the two germline ends. CDR3 size: 15 residues. CDR3 DNA sequence: TGTGCCAGCAGCTTAAGGTGGACAACTAACTATGGCTACACCTTC. Protein sequence: CASSLRWTTNYGYTF. Filled out from reference TRBV11-2 and TRBJ1-2, the complete variable domain reads EAGVAQSPRYKIIEKRQSVAFWCNPISGHATLYWYQQILGQGPKLLIQFQNNGVVDDSQLPKDRFSAERLKGVDSTLKIQPAKLEDSAVYLCASSLRWTTNYGYTFGSGTRLTVV.

This clonotype came up a few times. The V and J genes are TRBV7-8 and TRBJ2-5, with a tentative D call TRBD2 (5 bases). From germline, CDR1 is SGHVS and CDR2 FQNEAQ. V dropped 1 base and J dropped 9 bases, with 9 bases sitting between them. The CDR3 has 12 amino acids. The DNA of the CDR3 is TGTGCCAGCAGCTTAGTCCGGACTGCCCAGTACTTC. Its translation: CASSLVRTAQYF.

The chain uses TRBV30 and TRBJ2-1; tentatively, D is TRBD1 (5 bases). Between the trimmed V and J ends, which lost 0 bases and 2 bases, there was a span of 14 bases. Germline CDR1 GTSNPN, CDR2 SVGIG (reference sequence). This CDR3 has 16 amino acids. DNA of the CDR3: TGTGCCTGGAGTGTAGGGGCAGGGCACCCCTACAATGAGCAGTTCTTC. Its protein product is CAWSVGAGHPYNEQFF.